This T cell receptor beta chain derives from a study of early T cells in non-severe SARS-CoV-2 infection. Looked up from germline, CDR1 is SGHTA and CDR2 is FQGNSA. The length of the CDR3 is 13 residues. The V end was cut by 2 bases, the J end by 2 bases, with 6 bases between. Attached unique molecular identifiers marked individual cDNA molecules. Via MiXCR, TCRdb re-called the 5' RACE reads, giving one row per CDR3 protein. The sample records about 57,000 distinct CDR3 sequences, 10% being singletons. The chain recombines TRBV7-2 with TRBJ2-5; possibly TRBD1 for D (5 bases). Sequencing used whole blood. This receptor was taken from an adult who was a healthcare worker with PCR-confirmed SARS-CoV-2 infection or an uninfected control (not recorded which). CDR3 sequence: CASSLKGQETQYF. Here the CDR3 DNA reads TGTGCCAGCAGCTTAAAGGGGCAAGAGACCCAGTACTTC.